The sequence of this TCR gamma chain was determined in a study of gamma-delta T cells after stem cell transplantation. V lost 0 bases and J lost 7; bases outside the gene matches: 6. Germline assignment: CDR1 VINAFY and CDR2 YDVSNSKD. The CDR3 is made up of 13 amino acids. In its sample, this clone was seen a few times. Other DNA sequences from this sample encode an identical CDR3 as well. TCRdb reran clone calling via CATT on the RT-PCR reads. The sample includes some 5,000 gamma-chain clones, around 21% seen only once; the top ten take about 3.5%. Material for sequencing was gamma-delta T cells. The source of this sequence is a human donor. It is not recorded whose cells these are; they may come from a transplant donor. The rearrangement links TRGV5 to TRGJ1 or TRGJ2. CDR3 sequence: CATWDRPGYKKLF. CDR3 DNA: TGTGCCACCTGGGACAGGCCTGGATATAAGAAACTCTTT.